The 20 T cell receptor beta chains below come from one sample, sequenced in a study of cytomegalovirus exposure and HLA in healthy donors. PCR primers comprised 60 Vbeta and 13 Jbeta primers. The repertoire was sequenced with immunoSEQ multiplex PCR; TCRdb's copy has only in-frame clones and lacks some. Here the sample spans 99,000 or so clones, 78% being singletons. Sequencing used PBMCs. The source of these receptors is a young man in good health and CMV-seronegative.

The chain is built from TRBV27 and TRBJ2-1; 9 bases are shared with TRBD2. The J segment lost 0 bases and the V segment lost 8 bases, leaving 2 bases of the junction unmatched. There are 14 residues in the CDR3. Per germline, CDR1 MNHEY and CDR2 SMNVEV (reference sequence). CDR3 region: CASLAGSSYNEQFF. CDR3 coding DNA: TGTGCCAGCCTAGCGGGAAGCTCCTACAATGAGCAGTTCTTC.

J is TRBJ2-5 and V is TRBV7-9; 7 positions agree with TRBD1. The CDR3 extends over 14 amino acids. Germline V lookup: CDR1 SEHNR, CDR2 FQNEAQ (reference sequence). V gave up 5 bases and J gave up 2 bases; unmatched junction bases: 5. CDR3 nucleotide sequence: TGTGCCAGCAGCCAGGGGGTGGGGCAAGAGACCCAGTACTTC. Its protein is CASSQGVGQETQYF.

The rearrangement links TRBV9 to TRBJ2-7; TRBD1 matches 8 bases. The CDR3 consists of 16 residues. The trim removed 3 bases at V and 3 bases at J, leaving 11 bases unmatched. Germline V gene lookup returns CDR1 SGDLS and CDR2 YYNGEE. In DNA, the CDR3 is TGTGCCAGCAGCGAAGGAGGGACAGGTCTTGGCTACGAGCAGTACTTC. This gives the protein CASSEGGTGLGYEQYF.

This chain links TRBV2 with TRBJ2-5; 9 bases match TRBD1. With the DNA end fitting TRBJ2-7 better, the J assignment may be wrong. The CDR3 has 14 amino acids. Per the germline V gene, CDR1 is SNHLY and CDR2 is FYNNEI. This CDR3 is CASSERDRVSEQYF. DNA of the CDR3: TGTGCCAGCAGTGAACGGGACAGGGTTAGCGAGCAGTACTTC.

This chain connects TRBV4-1 to TRBJ2-4, with D tentatively TRBD2 (6 bases). V was shortened by 3 bases and J by 0 bases, with 9 bases between the two germline ends. The V gene's germline CDR1 is MGHRA and CDR2 YSYEKL. This CDR3 contains 15 residues. The CDR3 loop reads CASSQMGLAKNIQYF. Here the CDR3 DNA reads TGCGCCAGCAGCCAGATGGGACTAGCCAAAAACATTCAGTACTTC.

The chain couples TRBV27 to TRBJ2-1; D is undetermined. The CDR3 has 15 residues. V was clipped by 4 bases and J by 5 bases, with 15 bases between them. Germline V gene sequence: CDR1 MNHEY, CDR2 SMNVEV (reference sequence). The CDR3 coding sequence is TGTGCCAGCAGTTCTAACCGAGGTGGTCACAATGAGCAGTTCTTC. It codes for CASSSNRGGHNEQFF.

V gene TRBV4-1 combines with J gene TRBJ2-5; D perhaps matches TRBD1 (6 bases). The tail of the sequence fits TRBJ2-7 better, so the J call may be wrong. The CDR3 has 15 amino acids. Germline V CDR1 and CDR2: MGHRA, YSYEKL. Here the CDR3 DNA reads TGCGCCAGCAGCCAAGACCTCAGGGGAGCCTACGAGCAGTACTTC. As protein: CASSQDLRGAYEQYF.

The CDR3 DNA reads as TGTGCCAGCAGCTCATACACGAACAGGGGTGAGCAGTACTTC. It translates to CASSSYTNRGEQYF. The rearrangement uses TRBV5-6 and TRBJ2-5; 7 nucleotides align to TRBD1. V trimming: 3 bases; J trimming: 11 bases; junction bases outside the gene matches: 13. The CDR3 runs 14 residues. CDR1 is SGHDT, CDR2 YYEEEE, per germline.

This clone was found once. The chain is built from TRBV5-6 and TRBJ2-4; 9 bases align to TRBD1. The V and J ends lost 1 base and 15 bases, in that order; junction bases with no gene match: 17. Germline V gene data show CDR1 as SGHDT and CDR2 as YYEEEE. The CDR3 has 16 residues. The CDR3 spells CASSLIRQGVRTIVYF. As DNA, the CDR3 is TGTGCCAGCAGCTTGATTCGACAGGGGGTTAGGACAATCGTGTACTTC. The whole variable domain, remainder taken from reference TRBV5-6 and TRBJ2-4, is DAGVTQSPTHLIKTRGQQVTLRCSPKSGHDTVSWYQQALGQGPQFIFQYYEEEERQRGNFPDRFSGHQFPNYSSELNVNALLLGDSALYLCASSLIRQGVRTIVYFGAGTRLSVL.

This sequence joins TRBV7-8 and TRBJ2-1, with D possibly matching TRBD2 (5 bases). CDR3 size: 14 residues. Germline CDR1 reads SGHVS; CDR2 reads FQNEAQ. The V end lost 3 bases, the J end lost 6 bases, and 12 bases lay between the germline ends. The CDR3 DNA reads TGTGCCAGCAGCTTCGTACTAGTTAGCAATGAGCAGTTCTTC. It encodes CASSFVLVSNEQFF.

Here the CDR3 reads CASSPGTHPTDTQYF. CDR3 nucleotide sequence: TGTGCCAGCAGCCCGGGGACACATCCAACAGATACGCAGTATTTT. The chain links TRBV11-3 to TRBJ2-3; maybe TRBD1 (6 bases). Trimming cost V 5 bases and J 3 bases, with 15 bases left between them. The CDR3 is 15 amino acids. From germline, CDR1 is SGHNT and CDR2 YENEEA.

There are a few counts of this clone. The rearrangement links TRBV4-3 to TRBJ2-5, with D possibly being TRBD1 (6 bases). The J call is doubtful: the DNA matches TRBJ2-7 better. Germline CDR1 is LGHNA and CDR2 is YSLEER. This CDR3 comprises 17 residues. Here the CDR3 reads CASSQAGPGTGLYEQYF. In nucleotides, the CDR3 is TGCGCCAGCAGCCAAGCAGGACCCGGCACAGGGCTTTACGAGCAGTACTTC.

This rearrangement joins TRBV5-6 to TRBJ2-5, with D perhaps matching TRBD2 (6 bases). Per germline, CDR1 SGHDT and CDR2 YYEEEE. The CDR3 runs to 13 residues. The V gene lost 4 bases and the J gene lost 3 bases, with 10 bases spanning the gap. CDR3: CASSSWGEETQYF. As DNA, the CDR3 is TGTGCCAGCAGCAGCTGGGGGGAAGAGACCCAGTACTTC.

This clone was seen a few times. The chain has TRBV9 and TRBJ2-3; D ambiguous. In germline, CDR1 is SGDLS, CDR2 YYNGEE. The CDR3 is 14 residues long. Trimming removed 0 bases from V and 2 bases from J, with 7 bases in between. CDR3 amino acids: CASSVGAATDTQYF. The CDR3 region has the DNA TGTGCCAGCAGCGTAGGGGCCGCCACAGATACGCAGTATTTT.

V gene TRBV10-1 combines with J gene TRBJ2-3; 7 bases are shared with TRBD2. V was clipped by 5 bases and J by 6 bases; unmatched bases: 17. CDR3 length: 17 residues. CDR1 and CDR2 (germline): WNHNN, SYGVQD (reference sequence). CDR3 protein: CASSSGGSGMTVDTQYF. CDR3 nucleotides: TGCGCCAGCAGTTCCGGCGGGAGCGGGATGACTGTTGATACGCAGTATTTT.

For this clone: The identical CDR3 is also encoded by other nucleotide sequences in the sample. The genes are TRBV11-2 and TRBJ1-1, with D possibly TRBD1 on 6 matching bases. V was shortened by 3 bases and J by 0 bases, with 8 bases between the two germline ends. The CDR3 runs to 14 residues. Germline V CDR1 and CDR2: SGHAT, FQNNGV. CDR3 sequence: CASSFGQLNTEAFF. As DNA, the CDR3 is TGTGCCAGCAGCTTCGGACAGTTGAACACTGAAGCTTTCTTT. The variable domain in full, completed from reference TRBV11-2 and TRBJ1-1, reads EAGVAQSPRYKIIEKRQSVAFWCNPISGHATLYWYQQILGQGPKLLIQFQNNGVVDDSQLPKDRFSAERLKGVDSTLKIQPAKLEDSAVYLCASSFGQLNTEAFFGQGTRLTVV.

The chain joins TRBV4-1 to TRBJ1-5, with 9 bases fitting TRBD1. V lost 4 bases, J lost 4 bases, and 5 bases stayed unmatched. Germline V gene data show CDR1 as MGHRA and CDR2 as YSYEKL. This CDR3 comprises 15 residues. This CDR3 is CASSPGQGSNQPQHF. In DNA, the CDR3 is TGCGCCAGCAGCCCGGGACAGGGATCGAATCAGCCCCAGCATTTT.

This chain joins TRBV19 and TRBJ2-1, with unresolved D. The CDR3 has 12 amino acids. Germline CDR1 and CDR2: LNHDA and SQIVND (reference sequence). The V end was cut by 0 bases, the J end by 5 bases, with 2 bases between. The CDR3 DNA is TGTGCCAGTAGTATAGATAACAATGAGCAGTTCTTC. Translation: CASSIDNNEQFF.

This clone was detected once. This sequence joins TRBV7-9 and TRBJ1-1; maybe TRBD1 (6 bases). CDR1 SEHNR and CDR2 FQNEAQ come from the germline V gene (reference sequence). This CDR3 has 16 residues. Trimming removed 4 bases at V and 4 bases at J, with 19 bases between. The DNA for the CDR3 is TGTGCCAGCAGCTGGACATTGACAGGTGGTTCCACTGAAGCTTTCTTT. Translated: CASSWTLTGGSTEAFF.

The chain is built from TRBV9 and TRBJ1-4; D remains unclear. Trimming pared 0 bases from V and 6 bases from J, leaving 12 bases between. In germline, CDR1 is SGDLS, CDR2 YYNGEE. The CDR3 is 15 amino acids. CDR3 nucleotides: TGTGCCAGCAGCGTAGAAGGTACAGTTCATGAAAAACTGTTTTTT. Residues: CASSVEGTVHEKLFF. Variable domain in full (rest from reference TRBV9 and TRBJ1-4): DSGVTQTPKHLITATGQRVTLRCSPRSGDLSVYWYQQSLDQGLQFLIQYYNGEERAKGNILERFSAQQFPDLHSELNLSSLELGDSALYFCASSVEGTVHEKLFFGSGTQLSVL.